The 29 T cell receptor beta chains given below trace back to one sample, sequenced in a study of CD8+ T cells in alopecia areata. Regarding treatment: oral pan-JAK inhibitor, 5-10 mg twice daily. Extracted RNA was reverse transcribed into cDNA, the sequencing template. The assay was immunoSEQ multiplex PCR, and TCRdb's table has in-frame clones only and misses some. The sample records about 210,000 clones, about 57% being singletons. Source: CD4+ T cells sorted from blood, taken at week 4, from a patient treated with tofacitinib. The receptors come from a human donor with alopecia areata.

This clone was found a few times. The CDR3: CASSPPGWKQYF. CDR3 bases: TGTGCCAGCAGCCCCCCGGGGTGGAAGCAGTACTTC. The chain carries TRBV7-2 and TRBJ2-7, with TRBD2 as a possible D gene (5 bases). Trimming left V 5 bases short and J 8 bases short, with 13 bases between. Germline V CDR1 and CDR2: SGHTA, FQGNSA. This CDR3 has 12 residues.

The V gene is TRBV4-1, the J gene TRBJ1-2; D gene ambiguous. Trimming left V 0 bases short and J 3 bases short, with 5 bases between. Germline assignment: CDR1 MGHRA and CDR2 YSYEKL. The CDR3 runs to 13 residues. The CDR3 coding sequence is TGCGCCAGCAGCCAAGATCACGACTATGGCTACACCTTC. This codes for CASSQDHDYGYTF.

This rearrangement joins TRBV6-1 to TRBJ2-1, with D hard to call. The V gene lost 9 bases and the J gene lost 5 bases, with 8 bases spanning the gap. The CDR3 extends over 11 amino acids. In germline, CDR1 is MNHNS, CDR2 SASEGT. The CDR3 DNA sequence: TGTGCCAGTCAGTTGGACAATGAGCAGTTCTTC. This codes for CASQLDNEQFF.

The gene calls are TRBV28 and TRBJ2-5; a weak D match, TRBD1 (5 bases). The germline CDR1 and CDR2 sequences are MDHEN and SYDVKM. CDR3 length: 13 residues. V was pared by 5 bases and J by 2 bases, with 9 bases between. CDR3 amino acids: CASSRQLQETQYF. For the CDR3, the DNA is TGTGCCAGCAGTCGACAGTTACAAGAGACCCAGTACTTC.

The rearrangement joins TRBV30 to TRBJ1-1; a weak D match, TRBD1 (6 bases). CDR1 and CDR2 (germline): GTSNPN, SVGIG (reference sequence). The CDR3 loop spans 13 amino acids. V lost 0 bases and J lost 10, with 15 bases in between. The CDR3 DNA is TGTGCCTGGAGTGTCGAAACAGGGAACGGAGCTTTCTTT. Protein: CAWSVETGNGAFF.

The chain couples TRBV6-5 to TRBJ1-5; 8 positions agree with TRBD1. The CDR3 runs to 15 residues. The germline gives CDR1 MNHEY, CDR2 SVGAGI. V was pared by 6 bases and J by 2 bases, with 6 bases of the junction left unmatched. The CDR3 reads CASRQDRGGNQPQHF. The DNA of the CDR3 is TGTGCCAGCAGACAAGACAGGGGCGGCAATCAGCCCCAGCATTTT.

V gene TRBV7-2 combines with J gene TRBJ2-3, with 10 bases matching TRBD2. J gave up 3 bases and V 5 bases, and 14 bases lay outside the gene matches. This CDR3 spans 18 amino acids. Germline CDR1 SGHTA, CDR2 FQGNSA. The CDR3 region has the DNA TGTGCCAGCAGCAGCAAAGCGGGGGGGTTTTCGTTGACAGATACGCAGTATTTT. Translating gives CASSSKAGGFSLTDTQYF.

The V call is TRBV5-4, the J call TRBJ2-3; a weak D match, TRBD1 (6 bases). The CDR3 is made up of 15 amino acids. V was trimmed by 0 bases and J by 1 base, leaving 9 bases between them. CDR1 is SGHNT and CDR2 is YYREEE in the germline V gene (reference sequence). As DNA, the CDR3 is TGTGCCAGCAGCTTGGGGGGGCGAGGCACAGATACGCAGTATTTT. It encodes CASSLGGRGTDTQYF.

This clone occurred a few times. The chain couples TRBV6-6 to TRBJ1-1; D is uncertain. The length of the CDR3 is 11 residues. V was pared by 9 bases and J by 0 bases, with 5 bases between. Germline-derived CDR1 and CDR2 are MNHNY and SVGAGI (reference sequence). CDR3 coding DNA: TGTGCCAGTCTCCTGAACACTGAAGCTTTCTTT. Protein: CASLLNTEAFF.

This clone was detected only a few times. This sequence joins TRBV6-1 and TRBJ2-5, with unresolved D. The CDR3 has 13 amino acids. Germline-derived CDR1 and CDR2 are MNHNS and SASEGT. With 2 bases removed from V and 4 bases from J, the gap between germline ends came to 8 bases. The CDR3 DNA reads as TGTGCCAGCAGTGAACAGGTTGGAGAGACCCAGTACTTC. Protein sequence: CASSEQVGETQYF.

This clone was counted only a few times. This rearrangement joins TRBV30 to TRBJ1-4; 10 nucleotides line up with TRBD1. Germline CDR1 is GTSNPN and CDR2 is SVGIG (reference sequence). The V segment lost 5 bases and the J segment 8 bases; nucleotides outside the gene matches: 5. The CDR3 runs 13 residues. CDR3 protein: CAWGTGDGEKLFF. The CDR3, as DNA: TGTGCCTGGGGGACAGGGGATGGCGAAAAACTGTTTTTT.

The J gene is TRBJ1-2, the V gene TRBV29-1; D unresolved. V dropped 1 base and J dropped 2 bases, with 8 bases sitting between them. The CDR3 consists of 13 residues. Germline CDR1 reads SQVTM; CDR2 reads ANQGSEA. The CDR3, as DNA: TGCAGCGTTGAAGGGGCTGTGAACTATGGCTACACCTTC. Protein: CSVEGAVNYGYTF.

V gene TRBV20-1 combines with J gene TRBJ2-4, with D hard to call. The V end was cut by 6 bases, the J end by 8 bases, with 11 bases between. The germline V gene encodes CDR1 DFQATT and CDR2 SNEGSKA (reference sequence). This CDR3 spans 11 amino acids. In DNA, the CDR3 is TGCAGTGCGACCCACAAGGACATTCAGTACTTC. Protein product: CSATHKDIQYF.

CDR3 sequence: CAWSVRLGNTGELFF. The CDR3 DNA reads as TGTGCCTGGAGTGTACGCCTAGGGAACACCGGGGAGCTGTTTTTT. This chain joins TRBV30 and TRBJ2-2; D gene ambiguous. V lost 0 bases to trimming and J lost 1 base, with 9 bases between them. The CDR3 spans 15 residues. Germline CDR1 and CDR2: GTSNPN and SVGIG (reference sequence).

The chain combines TRBV15 with TRBJ1-2, with 7 bases lining up with TRBD1. The CDR3 extends over 13 amino acids. CDR1 is LNHNV, CDR2 YYDKDF, per germline (reference sequence). Trimming took 1 base from V and 6 from J; bases not matched to a gene: 2. This chain's CDR3 is CATSRGTGHGYTF. The CDR3 DNA reads as TGTGCCACCAGCAGAGGGACAGGCCATGGCTACACCTTC.

This clone has a single count. The CDR3 reads CASSFPAGGRETQYF. CDR3 bases: TGTGCCAGCAGCTTCCCAGCGGGGGGGCGGGAGACCCAGTACTTC. The chain joins TRBV7-2 to TRBJ2-5; TRBD2 aligns across 10 bases. The CDR3 length is 15 residues. Germline loops: CDR1 SGHTA, CDR2 FQGNSA. The ends lost 3 bases at V and 5 bases at J; junction bases unmatched: 6.

The chain is built from TRBV7-2 and TRBJ2-1, with 9 bases identical to TRBD2. The CDR3 is 17 residues long. Per the germline V gene, CDR1 is SGHTA and CDR2 is FQGNSA. V lost 4 bases, J lost 7 bases, and 14 bases stayed unmatched. The CDR3 region is CASSSLIAGGIRNEQFF. For the CDR3, the DNA is TGTGCCAGCAGCTCTCTAATTGCGGGGGGGATTAGGAATGAGCAGTTCTTC.

This chain uses TRBV5-1 with TRBJ2-7, with D hard to call. CDR3 length: 12 residues. Trimming cost V 4 bases and J 3 bases, with 8 bases left between them. Germline CDR1 and CDR2: SGHRS and YFSETQ. DNA of the CDR3: TGCGCCAGCAGCGCACCAGGCTACGAGCAGTACTTC. As protein: CASSAPGYEQYF.

This chain links TRBV15 with TRBJ2-5; D is perhaps TRBD2 (6 bases). This CDR3 contains 13 residues. Trimming cost V 7 bases and J 4 bases, with 13 bases left between them. The germline V gene encodes CDR1 LNHNV and CDR2 YYDKDF (reference sequence). The CDR3 protein is CATTGTGGETQYF. The CDR3 coding sequence is TGTGCCACCACCGGGACTGGGGGAGAGACCCAGTACTTC.

This clone was recorded only once. The chain combines TRBV30 with TRBJ1-5, with D perhaps TRBD1 (5 bases). The CDR3 covers 16 residues. V was cut by 3 bases and J by 0 bases, with 15 bases left in between. Germline V gene lookup returns CDR1 GTSNPN and CDR2 SVGIG (reference sequence). The CDR3 coding sequence is TGTGCCTGGAGCCCAATAGGGACTTATAGCAATCAGCCCCAGCATTTT. This translates into CAWSPIGTYSNQPQHF. The full variable domain, its missing parts supplied by reference TRBV30 and TRBJ1-5, is SQTIHQWPATLVQPVGSPLSLECTVEGTSNPNLYWYRQAAGRGLQLLFYSVGIGQISSEVPQNLSASRPQDRQFILSSKKLLLSDSGFYLCAWSPIGTYSNQPQHFGDGTRLSIL.

This clone was found a few times. This chain links TRBV7-2 with TRBJ1-2; D is undetermined. V lost 1 base and J 1 base, leaving 16 bases between the germline ends. The germline gives CDR1 SGHTA, CDR2 FQGNSA. The CDR3 contains 17 residues. CDR3 loop: CASSLGDGAVRNYGYTF. CDR3 nucleotides: TGTGCCAGCAGCTTAGGGGATGGAGCAGTTCGTAACTATGGCTACACCTTC. Complete variable domain (other parts from reference TRBV7-2 and TRBJ1-2): GAGVSQSPSNKVTEKGKDVELRCDPISGHTALYWYRQSLGQGLEFLIYFQGNSAPDKSGLPSDRFSAERTGGSVSTLTIQRTQQEDSAVYLCASSLGDGAVRNYGYTFGSGTRLTVV.

This clone appeared a few times. In nucleotides, the CDR3 is TGTGCCTGGAGTGTGGGGGGTATATTTCAGCCCCAGCATTTT. It codes for CAWSVGGIFQPQHF. V is TRBV30 and J is TRBJ1-5; tentatively, D is TRBD1 (5 bases). In germline, CDR1 is GTSNPN, CDR2 SVGIG (reference sequence). This CDR3 spans 14 amino acids. V lost 0 bases and J 6 bases, leaving 12 bases between the germline ends.

This clone was detected a few times. The rearrangement joins TRBV4-3 to TRBJ1-2; D gene unclear. Germline loops: CDR1 LGHNA, CDR2 YSLEER. Trimming stripped 0 bases from V and 14 bases from J, with 16 bases between. This CDR3 has 13 amino acids. CDR3 region: CASSQDKIDGPTF. In DNA form, the CDR3 reads TGCGCCAGCAGCCAAGATAAAATAGACGGTCCTACCTTC.

This chain connects TRBV4-3 to TRBJ1-1; unclear D gene. The germline V and J ends were trimmed by 0 bases and 2 bases, with 7 bases remaining between them. This CDR3 comprises 14 residues. Germline V gives CDR1 LGHNA, CDR2 YSLEER. In DNA, the CDR3 is TGCGCCAGCAGCCAAGATAACCTAAACACTGAAGCTTTCTTT. It codes for CASSQDNLNTEAFF.

This clone was observed once. The V and J genes are TRBV28 and TRBJ2-7; D unclear. This CDR3 has 13 residues. Trimming removed 5 bases at V and 4 bases at J, with 12 bases between. Germline V gene data show CDR1 as MDHEN and CDR2 as SYDVKM. In nucleotides, the CDR3 is TGTGCCAGCAGTCTCTCCGACCCATACGAGCAGTACTTC. Translation: CASSLSDPYEQYF.

The chain links TRBV2 to TRBJ2-7; 7 nucleotides line up with TRBD1. From germline, CDR1 is SNHLY and CDR2 FYNNEI. CDR3 length: 13 amino acids. J gave up 2 bases and V 6 bases, and 4 bases lay outside the gene matches. CDR3 DNA: TGTGCCAGCAGCCTGCAGGGGGCCTACGAGCAGTACTTC. Amino acid sequence: CASSLQGAYEQYF.

This clone was observed a single time. A junction end diverges from the germline sequence, so it may reflect a read error. The chain links TRBV5-1 to TRBJ1-6, with no clear D. CDR3 size: 12 residues. Germline V CDR1 and CDR2: SGHRS, YFSETQ. This CDR3 reads CASSSSNSPLHF. CDR3 nucleotides: TGCGCCAGCAGCTCCTCTAATTCTCCCCTCCACTTT.

This sequence joins TRBV7-9 and TRBJ2-1; D unresolved. Germline V lookup: CDR1 SEHNR, CDR2 FQNEAQ (reference sequence). CDR3 size: 11 residues. V shed 7 bases and J shed 7 bases, with 8 bases lying between them. CDR3 sequence: CASNVRNEQFF. DNA for the CDR3: TGTGCCAGCAACGTTAGGAATGAGCAGTTCTTC. The whole variable domain, filled in from reference TRBV7-9 and TRBJ2-1, reads DTGVSQNPRHKITKRGQNVTFRCDPISEHNRLYWYRQTLGQGPEFLTYFQNEAQLEKSRLLSDRFSAERPKGSFSTLEIQRTEQGDSAMYLCASNVRNEQFFGPGTRLTVL.

The chain joins TRBV6-1 to TRBJ1-2; D is uncertain. The CDR3 extends over 10 amino acids. V dropped 8 bases and J dropped 4 bases, with 5 bases sitting between them. Germline V lookup: CDR1 MNHNS, CDR2 SASEGT. The CDR3 sequence: CASSLYGYTF. DNA for the CDR3: TGTGCCAGCTCACTCTATGGCTACACCTTC.